Listed here are 27 T cell receptor beta chains from one sample, sequenced in a study of T cells in Graves' hyperthyroidism and ophthalmopathy. Amplified TCR beta CDR3 regions derived from RNA transcripts. HTBI primers were the set used in a first-round RT-PCR of the TCR CDR3. TCRdb passed the multiplex PCR reads through MiXCR, listing each CDR3 protein once. The repertoire holds 500,000 to 600,000 distinct CDR3 sequences, roughly 21% seen once, with roughly 50% in the top ten. The sample comprised blood. Receptor source: a man between 40 and 49 years old with Graves' ophthalmopathy.

This clonotype was found a few times. This rearrangement joins TRBV12-3 or TRBV12-4 to TRBJ1-1, with TRBD1 identical over 8 bases. The V and J ends lost 7 bases and 6 bases, in that order; junction bases with no gene match: 10. CDR3 length: 14 amino acids. This CDR3 is CASTTGGAYPEAFF. As DNA, the CDR3 is TGTGCCAGCACCACAGGGGGGGCTTATCCTGAAGCTTTCTTT.

This chain uses TRBV20-1 with TRBJ2-1, with TRBD1 as a possible D gene (6 bases). Germline CDR1 is DFQATT and CDR2 is SNEGSKA (reference sequence). Deletions cut 0 bases from V and 0 bases from J, with 9 bases between. This CDR3 is 15 amino acids long. This CDR3 reads CSAREGAYSYNEQFF. Here the CDR3 DNA reads TGCAGTGCTAGAGAGGGGGCCTACTCCTACAATGAGCAGTTCTTC.

This clonotype was counted many times. This chain links TRBV5-1 with TRBJ2-2; 9 nucleotides agree with TRBD1. The germline V gene encodes CDR1 SGHRS and CDR2 YFSETQ. The CDR3 contains 16 residues. V shed 4 bases and J 3 bases; nucleotides not matched to a gene: 7. CDR3 in DNA: TGCGCCAGCAGCCCGGAGGGGACAGGGTACACCGGGGAGCTGTTTTTT. Its translation is CASSPEGTGYTGELFF.

V gene TRBV20-1 combines with J gene TRBJ2-6; D unclear. CDR3 length equals 15 residues. The germline V gene encodes CDR1 DFQATT and CDR2 SNEGSKA (reference sequence). Trimming pared 6 bases from V and 0 bases from J, leaving 12 bases between. For the CDR3, the DNA is TGCAGTGCCAGCCGACTGAACTCTGGGGCCAACGTCCTGACTTTC. Amino acids: CSASRLNSGANVLTF.

A few counts support this clonotype. The chain links TRBV12-3 or TRBV12-4 to TRBJ1-3, with 10 bases fitting TRBD1. V dropped 6 bases and J dropped 3; count of bases not matched to a gene: 8. This CDR3 is 16 amino acids long. The CDR3 DNA reads TGTGCCAGCAGAAAATCGGGACAGGGGTATGGAAACACCATATATTTT. It codes for CASRKSGQGYGNTIYF.

This clonotype occurred many times. The chain is built from TRBV7-9 and TRBJ2-7; 8 bases map to TRBD1. After removal of 10 bases from V and 0 bases from J, the junction contained 8 bases not matched to a gene. Germline V CDR1 and CDR2: SEHNR, FQNEAQ (reference sequence). This CDR3 comprises 14 residues. CDR3: CATTDRVNSYEQYF. The CDR3 nucleotides read TGTGCCACTACGGACAGGGTAAACTCCTACGAGCAGTACTTC.

This clonotype appeared a few times. The chain carries TRBV20-1 and TRBJ1-6; unclear D gene. The germline V gene encodes CDR1 DFQATT and CDR2 SNEGSKA (reference sequence). This CDR3 comprises 12 residues. V lost 0 bases, J lost 4 bases, and 1 base lay in between. CDR3 in DNA: TGCAGTGCTAGAGATTATAATTCACCCCTCCACTTT. This sequence encodes CSARDYNSPLHF.

The genes are TRBV19 and TRBJ1-2; 7 nucleotides agree with TRBD1. Germline V gene sequence: CDR1 LNHDA, CDR2 SQIVND (reference sequence). The CDR3 loop spans 14 amino acids. V trimming: 5 bases; J trimming: 4 bases; junction bases outside the gene matches: 7. The CDR3, as DNA: TGTGCCAGTAGTCGACCTCGACAGGGCTATGGCTACACCTTC. Its translation is CASSRPRQGYGYTF. Full variable domain (missing parts from reference TRBV19 and TRBJ1-2): DGGITQSPKYLFRKEGQNVTLSCEQNLNHDAMYWYRQDPGQGLRLIYYSQIVNDFQKGDIAEGYSVSREKKESFPLTVTSAQKNPTAFYLCASSRPRQGYGYTFGSGTRLTVV.

The chain uses TRBV20-1 and TRBJ2-2, with TRBD2 as a possible D gene (8 bases). This CDR3 region has 18 residues. Germline V gives CDR1 DFQATT, CDR2 SNEGSKA (reference sequence). The V gene lost 1 base and the J gene lost 3 bases, with 21 bases spanning the gap. DNA of the CDR3: TGCAGTGCTAGAGCAGGGGACAGAGCGGGAGCTTACACCGGGGAGCTGTTTTTT. Protein product: CSARAGDRAGAYTGELFF.

A few counts support this clonotype. The genes are TRBV5-8 and TRBJ2-6, with 7 bases identical to TRBD1. V was pared by 10 bases and J by 0 bases, with 13 bases of the junction left unmatched. The germline V gene has CDR1 SGHTS and CDR2 YDEGEE. The CDR3 covers 17 residues. The CDR3 DNA reads TGTGCCGGGGCGAAGGGACAGCCCCTCTCTGGGGCCAACGTCCTGACTTTC. Residues: CAGAKGQPLSGANVLTF.

There are a few counts of this clonotype. V and J are TRBV5-1 and TRBJ2-1, with TRBD2 as a possible D gene (5 bases). Trimming took 5 bases from V and 2 from J, leaving 11 bases between them. This CDR3 comprises 14 residues. CDR1 and CDR2 (germline): SGHRS, YFSETQ. For the CDR3, the DNA is TGCGCCAGCAGGCTAAGCGGAACCTACAATGAGCAGTTCTTC. Its translation is CASRLSGTYNEQFF.

Details on this clonotype: At one boundary the junction diverges from the germline segment, which might be a read error. The rearrangement joins TRBV7-9 to TRBJ2-1; 9 positions agree with TRBD2. This CDR3 has 17 residues. Germline CDR1 and CDR2: SEHNR and FQNEAQ (reference sequence). DNA of the CDR3: TGTGTCAGCAGCATCCTGACCGGGACTAGCCCCTTCAATGAGCAGTTCTTC. Translated, it gives CVSSILTGTSPFNEQFF.

V usage is TRBV4-1 and J usage is TRBJ2-3, with D possibly matching TRBD2 (6 bases). Germline V gives CDR1 MGHRA, CDR2 YSYEKL. V gave up 3 bases and J gave up 8 bases, with 15 bases separating them. This CDR3 comprises 14 residues. CDR3 in DNA: TGCGCCAGCAGCCACGGCCCCGGGGGTGTTACGCAGTATTTT. This sequence encodes CASSHGPGGVTQYF.

The rearrangement links TRBV4-2 to TRBJ2-3; D possibly corresponds to TRBD2 (5 bases). This CDR3 is built from 15 residues. Per the germline V gene, CDR1 is LGHNA and CDR2 is YNFKEQ. V lost 1 base, J lost 2 bases, and 10 bases lay in between. CDR3 protein: CASSQGGAFTDTQYF. CDR3 DNA: TGTGCCAGCAGCCAAGGGGGAGCGTTCACAGATACGCAGTATTTT.

Ten or more counts support this clonotype. The V and J genes are TRBV6-1 and TRBJ1-1, with a weak D call TRBD1 (5 bases). V lost 5 bases and J lost 0, with 10 bases in between. Germline values: CDR1 MNHNS, CDR2 SASEGT. The length of the CDR3 is 14 residues. CDR3 loop: CASSSRGMNTEAFF. For the CDR3, the DNA is TGTGCCAGCAGTTCTAGGGGTATGAACACTGAAGCTTTCTTT.

This clonotype was recorded a few times. J is TRBJ2-3 and V is TRBV5-4; 8 bases fit TRBD2. The CDR3 covers 19 residues. Germline loops: CDR1 SGHNT, CDR2 YYREEE (reference sequence). The V segment lost 2 bases and the J segment 0 bases; nucleotides outside the gene matches: 14. In nucleotides, the CDR3 is TGTGCCAGCAGCTTTACGCGGGGGGCCGATTCTTCTAGCACAGATACGCAGTATTTT. Protein sequence: CASSFTRGADSSSTDTQYF.

The chain uses TRBV28 and TRBJ2-7; tentatively, D is TRBD1 (6 bases). V lost 2 bases and J 3 bases, leaving 14 bases between the germline ends. The CDR3 has 15 residues. The germline gives CDR1 MDHEN, CDR2 SYDVKM. CDR3 sequence: CASSLLPGAFYEQYF. For the CDR3, the DNA is TGTGCCAGCAGTTTACTGCCAGGGGCATTCTACGAGCAGTACTTC.

This sequence joins TRBV7-6 and TRBJ2-5, with 13 bases lining up with TRBD2. Germline CDR1 is SGHVS and CDR2 is FNYEAQ. The V and J ends lost 5 bases and 6 bases, in that order; junction bases with no gene match: 9. CDR3 size: 16 residues. The chain's CDR3 is CASSQGTSGTLKTQYF. Written as DNA, the CDR3 is TGTGCCAGCAGCCAAGGGACTAGCGGGACCCTAAAGACCCAGTACTTC.

The chain links TRBV7-3 to TRBJ2-5, with 12 nucleotides matching TRBD2. V gave up 4 bases and J gave up 5 bases; unmatched junction bases: 5. The length of the CDR3 is 15 residues. Per the germline V gene, CDR1 is SGHTA and CDR2 is FQGTGA. CDR3 loop: CASSSTSGSGETQYF. The CDR3 nucleotides are TGTGCCAGCAGCTCGACTAGCGGGAGCGGGGAGACCCAGTACTTC.

The chain recombines TRBV4-1 with TRBJ2-1, with D possibly TRBD2 on 6 matching bases. V lost 1 base to trimming and J lost 0 bases, with 10 bases between them. The CDR3 extends over 16 amino acids. Germline V gene data show CDR1 as MGHRA and CDR2 as YSYEKL. The CDR3 reads CASSQGRRGSYNEQFF. The CDR3 nucleotides read TGCGCCAGCAGCCAAGGTCGGAGGGGCTCCTACAATGAGCAGTTCTTC.

This clonotype showed up many times. The chain has TRBV2 and TRBJ2-7, with 11 bases aligning to TRBD2. Per the germline V gene, CDR1 is SNHLY and CDR2 is FYNNEI. This CDR3 region has 15 residues. V was pared by 5 bases and J by 5 bases, with 8 bases of the junction left unmatched. The CDR3: CASSLLAGGLNEQYF. In DNA form, the CDR3 reads TGTGCCAGCAGTTTGCTAGCGGGAGGCCTTAACGAGCAGTACTTC.

This clonotype has a count of ten or more. This may come from a read error, since a much larger clone is one base off. V gene TRBV7-9 combines with J gene TRBJ2-1, with 11 bases fitting TRBD2. Germline CDR1 reads SEHNR; CDR2 reads FQNEAQ (reference sequence). V was clipped by 3 bases and J by 4 bases; unmatched bases: 2. This CDR3 has 15 residues. The CDR3 DNA sequence: TGTGCCAGCAGCTTGGGACTAGCGGTATACAATGAGCAGTTCTTC. Translated: CASSLGLAVYNEQFF.

J is TRBJ2-1 and V is TRBV10-3, with D possibly matching TRBD1 (5 bases). Trimming shortened V by 3 bases and J by 5 bases, and 11 bases separated the two germline ends. Germline V gene data show CDR1 as ENHRY and CDR2 as SYGVKD. This CDR3 has 14 amino acids. This chain's CDR3 is CAISEIDSDNEQFF. For the CDR3, the DNA is TGTGCCATCAGTGAAATCGACAGTGACAATGAGCAGTTCTTC.

The V gene is TRBV5-6, the J gene TRBJ1-5; no reliable D call. CDR1 SGHDT and CDR2 YYEEEE come from the germline V gene. This CDR3 is 15 amino acids long. Trimming stripped 0 bases from V and 0 bases from J, with 7 bases between. In nucleotides, the CDR3 is TGTGCCAGCAGCTTGGTACGGCCTAGCAATCAGCCCCAGCATTTT. Residues: CASSLVRPSNQPQHF.

This clonotype was observed a handful of times. V is TRBV6-5 and J is TRBJ2-5, with 9 nucleotides matching TRBD2. The CDR3 is 16 amino acids. In germline, CDR1 is MNHEY, CDR2 SVGAGI. The V segment lost 0 bases and the J segment 13 bases; nucleotides outside the gene matches: 15. The CDR3 protein is CASSYSGASGTAVPYF. The CDR3 DNA reads TGTGCCAGCAGTTACTCGGGGGCTAGCGGGACCGCCGTCCCGTACTTC.

This clonotype was seen at least ten times. The CDR3, as DNA: TGTGCCAGCAGCCAAGATAGGAGGGAGCAGTTCTTC. Its translation: CASSQDRREQFF. The chain couples TRBV3-1 to TRBJ2-1, with D tentatively TRBD2 (5 bases). This CDR3 contains 12 residues. Germline V gives CDR1 LGHDT, CDR2 YNNKEL (reference sequence). V was pared by 0 bases and J by 10 bases, with 7 bases between.

V usage is TRBV5-6 and J usage is TRBJ2-3; D not resolved. The germline V and J ends were trimmed by 0 bases and 10 bases, with 12 bases remaining between them. CDR1 is SGHDT, CDR2 YYEEEE, per germline. The CDR3 loop spans 13 amino acids. CDR3 loop: CASSLAPETPQYF. The CDR3 DNA is TGTGCCAGCAGCTTGGCGCCTGAAACTCCGCAGTATTTT.